A single sample gave rise to the 21 T cell receptor beta chains below, sequenced in a study of blood T cell repertoires in COVID-19. TCRdb's table, derived via immunoSEQ multiplex PCR, lists solely in-frame clones and lacks some. This table has 270,000 or so clones, under 90% appearing once. Sequenced input: peripheral blood. Receptor source: a human donor in a cohort sampled during active COVID-19.

The chain is built from TRBV15 and TRBJ1-1; D perhaps matches TRBD1 (5 bases). The germline V gene encodes CDR1 LNHNV and CDR2 YYDKDF (reference sequence). The CDR3 has 15 residues. V was pared by 0 bases and J by 4 bases, with 12 bases between. CDR3 residues: CATSRDLGGVTEAFF. In DNA form, the CDR3 reads TGTGCCACCAGCAGAGATTTGGGGGGGGTCACTGAAGCTTTCTTT.

V is TRBV18 and J is TRBJ2-2; 8 bases match TRBD1. CDR3 length: 16 amino acids. CDR1 KGHSH and CDR2 LQKENI come from the germline V gene. V lost 8 bases and J lost 0; bases outside the gene matches: 8. CDR3 amino acids: CASQGAASPNTGELFF. DNA of the CDR3: TGTGCCAGCCAGGGGGCGGCTAGTCCGAACACCGGGGAGCTGTTTTTT.

The chain joins TRBV7-3 to TRBJ2-2; 8 bases map to TRBD2. With 5 bases clipped from V and 6 bases from J, the junction kept 8 bases outside the gene matches. Per germline, CDR1 SGHTA and CDR2 FQGTGA. CDR3 length equals 15 residues. CDR3 DNA sequence: TGTGCCAGCAGCCCAGGACTAGCATGGGCCGGGGAGCTGTTTTTT. It codes for CASSPGLAWAGELFF.

This clone has a single count. This sequence joins TRBV18 and TRBJ2-7; possibly TRBD2 for D (6 bases). CDR1 is KGHSH and CDR2 is LQKENI in the germline V gene. The CDR3 is made up of 15 amino acids. V was cut by 4 bases and J by 0 bases, with 13 bases left in between. In DNA, the CDR3 is TGTGCCAGCTCACAAGTAGCGGCTAGCTCCTACGAGCAGTACTTC. Its protein is CASSQVAASSYEQYF.

V and J are TRBV19 and TRBJ1-2; no reliable D call. In germline, CDR1 is LNHDA, CDR2 SQIVND (reference sequence). V was cut by 5 bases and J by 0 bases, with 10 bases left in between. The CDR3 has 14 residues. The CDR3 spells CASSPQTTNYGYTF. In DNA form, the CDR3 reads TGTGCCAGTAGTCCACAGACAACTAACTATGGCTACACCTTC.

The chain employs TRBV28 and TRBJ2-7; tentative D call: TRBD1 (6 bases). V lost 7 bases to trimming and J lost 12 bases, with 19 bases between them. Germline CDR1 is MDHEN and CDR2 is SYDVKM. This CDR3 is 12 amino acids long. The CDR3 DNA sequence: TGTGCCAGCAAACTCTCCCCGGGACACATGTACTTC. Encoded protein: CASKLSPGHMYF. Based on the CDR3 plus reference TRBV28 and TRBJ2-7, the full variable domain is DVKVTQSSRYLVKRTGEKVFLECVQDMDHENMFWYRQDPGLGLRLIYFSYDVKMKEKGDIPEGYSVSREKKERFSLILESASTNQTSMYLCASKLSPGHMYFGPGTRLTVT.

This chain uses TRBV5-1 with TRBJ2-1, with 8 bases that match TRBD2. Trimming took 0 bases from V and 1 from J; bases not matched to a gene: 9. The germline CDR1 and CDR2 sequences are SGHRS and YFSETQ. The CDR3 has 18 residues. The DNA of the CDR3 is TGCGCCAGCAGCTTGGACGGGGGGGCCTCCCTTTCCTACAATGAGCAGTTCTTC. This encodes CASSLDGGASLSYNEQFF.

The J gene is TRBJ2-3, the V gene TRBV4-2; D gene ambiguous. Trimming took 3 bases from V and 3 from J, leaving 7 bases between them. The germline V gene encodes CDR1 LGHNA and CDR2 YNFKEQ. This CDR3 spans 13 amino acids. The CDR3: CASSQTSTDTQYF. The CDR3 DNA is TGTGCCAGCAGCCAGACTTCGACAGATACGCAGTATTTT.

The V call is TRBV28, the J call TRBJ1-1, with D tentatively TRBD1 (6 bases). Trimming stripped 6 bases from V and 0 bases from J, with 14 bases between. The CDR3 length is 15 residues. Germline V gene data show CDR1 as MDHEN and CDR2 as SYDVKM. CDR3 sequence: CASRTQDSLNTEAFF. DNA for the CDR3: TGTGCCAGCAGAACCCAGGACAGTTTGAACACTGAAGCTTTCTTT.

As to this clone: The limits of the CDR3 on the DNA are not certain, so only TCRdb's listed CDR3 is given. The J gene is TRBJ2-7, the V gene TRBV20-1; TRBD1 is the table's D call, not checked against the DNA. From germline, CDR1 is DFQATT and CDR2 SNEGSKA (reference sequence). Both ends counted, the CDR3 spans 11 residues. The CDR3 spells CSARFGQGIFF.

The rearrangement uses TRBV7-8 and TRBJ2-5; 8 bases fit TRBD2. Germline values: CDR1 SGHVS, CDR2 FQNEAQ. The V and J ends lost 5 bases and 2 bases, in that order; junction bases with no gene match: 4. The CDR3 is 14 amino acids. The CDR3 protein is CASSPGTRQETQYF. The CDR3 DNA sequence: TGTGCCAGCAGCCCCGGGACTAGACAAGAGACCCAGTACTTC.

The chain recombines TRBV6-5 with TRBJ1-2, with a possible D match to TRBD1 (6 bases). CDR1 MNHEY and CDR2 SVGAGI come from the germline V gene. The ends were cut back, 0 bases at V and 8 bases at J, with 10 bases in the middle. CDR3 length equals 13 residues. As DNA, the CDR3 is TGTGCCAGCAGTTACTCAGGCAGGGGCGGCTACACCTTC. This translates into CASSYSGRGGYTF.

This clone came up once. The chain joins TRBV19 to TRBJ1-5; 7 bases map to TRBD1. The germline V gene has CDR1 LNHDA and CDR2 SQIVND (reference sequence). The CDR3 is made up of 19 amino acids. The V gene end was trimmed by 6 bases and the J gene end by 1 base; junction bases not matched to a gene: 18. Here the CDR3 reads CASRRRGQERGRSNQPQHF. CDR3 nucleotide sequence: TGTGCCAGTAGGCGTCGAGGACAGGAAAGGGGTCGGAGCAATCAGCCCCAGCATTTT.

The rearrangement links TRBV5-1 to TRBJ2-7; 11 nucleotides agree with TRBD2. With 3 bases clipped from V and 3 bases from J, the junction kept 8 bases outside the gene matches. The CDR3 runs 16 residues. CDR1 SGHRS and CDR2 YFSETQ come from the germline V gene. CDR3 loop: CASSSRPGLADYEQYF. Written as DNA, the CDR3 is TGCGCCAGCAGCTCCCGACCGGGACTAGCGGACTACGAGCAGTACTTC.

This chain links TRBV7-3 with TRBJ2-3; possible D gene TRBD2, 6 bases. V was pared by 4 bases and J by 4 bases, with 21 bases between. The CDR3 spans 17 residues. Germline CDR1 is SGHTA and CDR2 is FQGTGA. DNA for the CDR3: TGTGCCAGCAGCTCTTACCCTTCCGGGAGCACCGCAGATACGCAGTATTTT. Translated, it gives CASSSYPSGSTADTQYF.

The chain has TRBV11-2 and TRBJ1-6, with a tentative D call TRBD1 (6 bases). Germline V lookup: CDR1 SGHAT, CDR2 FQNNGV. The germline V and J ends were trimmed by 5 bases and 0 bases, with 11 bases remaining between them. The CDR3 covers 16 residues. The CDR3 sequence is CASSPGQSSYNSPLHF. The CDR3 nucleotides read TGTGCCAGCAGCCCTGGACAGAGCTCCTATAATTCACCCCTCCACTTT.

The rearrangement links TRBV5-1 to TRBJ2-5, with D unresolved. Germline V CDR1 and CDR2: SGHRS, YFSETQ. V was cut by 0 bases and J by 7 bases, with 7 bases left in between. This CDR3 has 12 amino acids. The CDR3 here is CASSLDRGTQYF. The CDR3 DNA sequence: TGCGCCAGCAGCTTGGATCGAGGGACCCAGTACTTC.

The genes are TRBV2 and TRBJ1-5; TRBD1 matches 7 bases. V lost 4 bases, J lost 7 bases, and 7 bases stayed unmatched. This CDR3 spans 14 amino acids. From germline, CDR1 is SNHLY and CDR2 FYNNEI. The CDR3 reads CASSGQGQKQPQHF. The CDR3 DNA reads TGTGCCAGCAGTGGACAGGGTCAAAAGCAGCCCCAGCATTTT.

The rearrangement joins TRBV19 to TRBJ2-1, with 9 bases lining up with TRBD2. This CDR3 has 17 residues. V trimming: 3 bases; J trimming: 6 bases; junction bases outside the gene matches: 12. From germline, CDR1 is LNHDA and CDR2 SQIVND (reference sequence). The CDR3 loop reads CASSMAGGRYGFNEQFF. The CDR3 bases are TGTGCCAGTAGTATGGCGGGGGGGCGGTACGGTTTCAATGAGCAGTTCTTC.

This chain joins TRBV25-1 and TRBJ1-2, with 7 bases fitting TRBD1. Germline V gene data show CDR1 as MGHDK and CDR2 as SYGVNS. With V trimmed by 4 bases and J by 0 bases, 5 bases remained unmatched. The CDR3 spans 15 residues. The CDR3 DNA sequence: TGTGCCAGCAGTGCCCGACAGGGCTCTAACTATGGCTACACCTTC. This encodes CASSARQGSNYGYTF.

This rearrangement joins TRBV6-1 to TRBJ1-3; D perhaps matches TRBD1 (5 bases). Trimming took 2 bases from V and 6 from J, leaving 8 bases between them. CDR3 length equals 13 residues. Looked up from germline, CDR1 is MNHNS and CDR2 is SASEGT. Written as DNA, the CDR3 is TGTGCCAGCAGTGAACCCAGGGTAAACACCATATATTTT. Its translation is CASSEPRVNTIYF.